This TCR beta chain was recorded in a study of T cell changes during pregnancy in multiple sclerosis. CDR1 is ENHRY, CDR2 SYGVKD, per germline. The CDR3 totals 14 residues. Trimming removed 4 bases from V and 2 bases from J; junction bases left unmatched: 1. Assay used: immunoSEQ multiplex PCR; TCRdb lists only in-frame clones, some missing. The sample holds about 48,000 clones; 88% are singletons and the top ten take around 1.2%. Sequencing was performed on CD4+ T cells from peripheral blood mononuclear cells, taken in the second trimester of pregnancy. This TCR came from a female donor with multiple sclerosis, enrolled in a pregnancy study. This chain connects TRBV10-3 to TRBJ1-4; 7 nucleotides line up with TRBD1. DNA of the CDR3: TGTGCCATCAGTGGACAGGGCACTAATGAAAAACTGTTTTTT. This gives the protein CAISGQGTNEKLFF.